The present T cell receptor (beta chain) was sequenced within a study of identical twins' blood T cells. CDR1 is SEHNR and CDR2 is FQNEAQ in the germline V gene (reference sequence). Trimming shortened V by 5 bases and J by 7 bases, and 11 bases separated the two germline ends. The CDR3 runs 12 residues. The table lists this clonotype with a count of one. TCRdb independently ran MiXCR on the 5' RACE reads; one entry per CDR3 protein. The sample includes 300,000 to 400,000 distinct CDR3 sequences, roughly 28% of them seen just once. Sequencing was performed on PBMCs. The receptor was isolated from a woman aged 18-55 years in good health. V gene TRBV7-9 combines with J gene TRBJ1-1; D gene ambiguous. The chain's CDR3 is CASSEPYGEAFF. The CDR3 DNA sequence: TGTGCCAGCAGCGAACCTTATGGTGAAGCTTTCTTT.